A single T cell receptor beta chain is shown here with its context. The antigen remains undetermined. This entry comes from a study of blood T cells in healthy people across ages. Findings and limits, study-wide: The donors' CMV status was not determined, possibly confounding changes in expanded clonotypes. Naive CD4+ cells and diversity were both higher in long-lived donors than in aged donors. Strong correlation linked observed beta diversity and percent naive T cells.

The donors, aged 6 to 90, were healthy Caucasians from Russia. The authors ran a second PCR of about 7 to 11 cycles using a sample-barcoded 5' primer and a J-beta primer mix. TCRdb used MiXCR to reprocess the 5' RACE reads, holding one entry per CDR3 protein. The data show about 760,000 distinct CDR3 sequences, with 56% seen just once and around a quarter held by the top ten. Germline V lookup: CDR1 SGHNT, CDR2 YYREEE (reference sequence). There are 16 residues in the CDR3. The J segment lost 2 bases and the V segment lost 0 bases, leaving 4 bases of the junction unmatched. The sequence was obtained from a middle-aged man in good health. The rearrangement links TRBV5-4 to TRBJ2-7; 11 bases align to TRBD1. Sequenced: blood. CDR3: CASSLAPDRGPYEQYF. In DNA, the CDR3 is TGTGCCAGCAGCTTGGCCCCGGACAGGGGGCCCTACGAGCAGTACTTC.